This entry lists 15 T cell receptor beta chains sequenced from one sample in a study of response to subunit inactivated influenza vaccine. TCRdb ran MiXCR on the RT-PCR reads and lists one entry per CDR3 protein. The sample consists of about 650,000 distinct CDR3 sequences, around 13% of them appearing once. The sample here was PBMCs from blood, taken 14 days before vaccination. These receptors came from a man between 45 and 60 years old who received an inactivated influenza vaccine.

Details on this clonotype: The limits of the CDR3 on the DNA are not certain, so only TCRdb's listed CDR3 is given. The V call is TRBV3-1, the J call TRBJ1-4. Germline V lookup: CDR1 LGHDT, CDR2 YNNKEL (reference sequence). With termini counted, the CDR3 has 17 amino acids. The CDR3 is CASSQDPTATNEKLFFF.

This clonotype occurred a few times. This rearrangement joins TRBV24-1 to TRBJ2-2; 10 bases are a match to TRBD1. Germline V lookup: CDR1 KGHDR, CDR2 SFDVKD. V trimming: 6 bases; J trimming: 6 bases; junction bases outside the gene matches: 6. This CDR3 comprises 15 residues. CDR3 protein: CATSQGQGRSGELFF. As DNA, the CDR3 is TGTGCCACCAGTCAGGGACAGGGGCGGTCCGGGGAGCTGTTTTTT.

This clonotype was observed a few times. The chain is built from TRBV9 and TRBJ2-2, with TRBD2 identical over 8 bases. This CDR3 is 15 amino acids long. The V and J ends lost 3 bases and 2 bases, in that order; junction bases with no gene match: 3. In germline, CDR1 is SGDLS, CDR2 YYNGEE. CDR3 residues: CASSGGTSNTGELFF. In nucleotides, the CDR3 is TGTGCCAGCAGCGGCGGGACTAGTAACACCGGGGAGCTGTTTTTT.

This clonotype was counted ten times or more. The CDR3 DNA reads TGCGCCAGCAGCTTTAGCGCGGGCTCCTACAATGAGCAGTTCTTC. Translation gives CASSFSAGSYNEQFF. This chain links TRBV5-1 with TRBJ2-1; D perhaps matches TRBD2 (5 bases). The CDR3 extends over 15 amino acids. Germline assignment: CDR1 SGHRS and CDR2 YFSETQ. The germline V and J ends were trimmed by 2 bases and 0 bases, with 9 bases remaining between them.

This clonotype was seen many times. This chain uses TRBV29-1 with TRBJ1-5; 10 bases map to TRBD1. V shed 8 bases, J shed 3 bases, and the junction held 19 bases outside the gene matches. The length of the CDR3 is 18 residues. The germline CDR1 and CDR2 sequences are SQVTM and ANQGSEA. Here the CDR3 DNA reads TGCAGCCCACCCAACTTGACAGGGGGCACAATAAACAATCAGCCCCAGCATTTT. Protein sequence: CSPPNLTGGTINNQPQHF.

There are a few counts of this clonotype. This chain uses TRBV3-1 with TRBJ1-5; 12 nucleotides match TRBD1. CDR1 and CDR2 (germline): LGHDT, YNNKEL (reference sequence). This CDR3 is built from 16 residues. J gave up 7 bases and V 4 bases, and 8 bases lay outside the gene matches. The DNA for the CDR3 is TGTGCCAGCAGCCCAGGGGGACAGGGGGCCGGACAGCCCCAGCATTTT. Its translation is CASSPGGQGAGQPQHF.

This clonotype occurred many times. The chain has TRBV9 and TRBJ2-1; D is unclear. The CDR3 totals 15 residues. CDR1 and CDR2 (germline): SGDLS, YYNGEE. Deletions cut 0 bases from V and 2 bases from J, with 9 bases between. DNA for the CDR3: TGTGCCAGCAGCGTAGCCGGAACTGCCTACAATGAGCAGTTCTTC. It codes for CASSVAGTAYNEQFF.

This chain connects TRBV12-3 or TRBV12-4 to TRBJ2-3; TRBD1 agrees at 8 bases. V gave up 10 bases and J gave up 1 base; unmatched junction bases: 4. The CDR3 length is 13 residues. The CDR3 here is CATKQGGTDTQYF. In DNA, the CDR3 is TGTGCCACCAAACAGGGGGGCACAGATACGCAGTATTTT.

The chain links TRBV6-2 or TRBV6-3 to TRBJ2-5; D is ambiguous. The CDR3 covers 12 residues. Germline loops: CDR1 MNHEY, CDR2 SVGEGT. The V gene lost 6 bases and the J gene lost 2 bases, with 7 bases spanning the gap. CDR3 sequence (DNA): TGTGCCAGCAGAACATTACAAGAGACCCAGTACTTC. Translation gives CASRTLQETQYF.

Ten or more counts support this clonotype. The chain carries TRBV7-2 and TRBJ2-4; 7 nucleotides align to TRBD2. CDR3 length: 17 amino acids. The ends lost 5 bases at V and 0 bases at J; junction bases unmatched: 10. Germline CDR1 and CDR2: SGHTA and FQGNSA. CDR3 protein: CASSLTSGALAKNIQYF. CDR3 nucleotides: TGTGCCAGCAGCCTAACGAGCGGGGCCCTAGCCAAAAACATTCAGTACTTC.

V and J are TRBV11-1 and TRBJ2-2; the match to TRBD2 covers 11 bases. Germline lookup yields CDR1 SGHAT and CDR2 FQDESV (reference sequence). This CDR3 is 18 amino acids long. V trimming: 0 bases; J trimming: 6 bases; junction bases outside the gene matches: 9. CDR3: CASSLARLSGGASGELFF. The DNA for the CDR3 is TGTGCCAGCAGCTTAGCGCGTCTTAGCGGGGGGGCCTCCGGGGAGCTGTTTTTT.

The chain combines TRBV12-5 with TRBJ2-1, with D hard to call. The germline CDR1 and CDR2 sequences are LGHNT and FRNRAP. The CDR3 loop spans 13 amino acids. V dropped 1 base and J dropped 4 bases, with 5 bases sitting between them. CDR3 amino acids: CASGLGQYNEQFF. CDR3 DNA: TGTGCTAGTGGTTTGGGGCAGTACAATGAGCAGTTCTTC.

This clonotype was seen only a few times. V and J are TRBV4-3 and TRBJ2-2; no reliable D call. The V end lost 0 bases, the J end lost 6 bases, and 5 bases lay between the germline ends. Germline assignment: CDR1 LGHNA and CDR2 YSLEER. This CDR3 has 13 amino acids. CDR3: CASSQDVAGELFF. The CDR3 DNA reads TGCGCCAGCAGCCAAGATGTGGCCGGGGAGCTGTTTTTT.

The rearrangement uses TRBV2 and TRBJ2-2; the match to TRBD1 covers 10 bases. From germline, CDR1 is SNHLY and CDR2 FYNNEI. This CDR3 contains 13 residues. V trimming: 9 bases; J trimming: 6 bases; junction bases outside the gene matches: 4. The CDR3 DNA reads TGTGCCAGAGGGACAGGGGTAGCCGGGGAGCTGTTTTTT. Its translation is CARGTGVAGELFF.

The chain carries TRBV2 and TRBJ2-5; 11 bases line up with TRBD2. Germline V gives CDR1 SNHLY, CDR2 FYNNEI. Trimming removed 1 base from V and 2 bases from J; junction bases left unmatched: 0. The CDR3 covers 15 residues. The CDR3 DNA follows: TGTGCCAGCAGTGAAGGGACTAGCGGGCAAGAGACCCAGTACTTC. It encodes CASSEGTSGQETQYF.